The rows below give T cell receptor beta chains drawn from one sample of a study of T cell repertoires in cytomegalovirus infection. These receptors are not linked to any known antigen. TCRdb recomputed calls from the reads with MiXCR, one row per CDR3 protein. The sample consists of 300,000 or so distinct CDR3 sequences, just under 25% of them appearing once. Source: cultured PBMCs, taken from culture after CMV antigen stimulation. These receptors originate from a human donor in good health (CMV status not recorded). Some clones in this sample may be carry-over from other donors' samples. CDR3s include the opening cysteine and the closing phenylalanine or tryptophan. Fields, in order: V gene, J gene, D gene, clone size, CDR3 DNA, CDR3 protein. D genes are given only for firm matches. The size entry is marked missing in some rows and otherwise reads once, few, many or a size class.

v_gene: TRBV11-2; j_gene: TRBJ2-1; d_gene: .; abundance: .; CDR3nt: TGTGCCAGCAGCCCCATGAATGAGCAGTTCTTC; CDR3aa: CASSPMNEQFF
v_gene: TRBV11-2; j_gene: TRBJ2-3; d_gene: TRBD2; abundance: .; CDR3nt: TGTGCCAGCAGCTTCCGACCCAGACTAGCGGGAGCGACTGCAGATACGCAGTATTTT; CDR3aa: CASSFRPRLAGATADTQYF
v_gene: TRBV7-2; j_gene: TRBJ2-1; d_gene: .; abundance: many; CDR3nt: TGTGCCAGCAGCTTAGGACTATCCAGCTCCTACAATGAGCAGTTCTTC; CDR3aa: CASSLGLSSSYNEQFF
v_gene: TRBV4-1; j_gene: TRBJ2-1; d_gene: TRBD2; abundance: .; CDR3nt: TGCGCCAGCAGCCAATTGGGGACTAGCGCTAACAATGAGCAGTTCTTC; CDR3aa: CASSQLGTSANNEQFF
v_gene: TRBV12-3/TRBV12-4; j_gene: TRBJ1-1; d_gene: TRBD1; abundance: .; CDR3nt: TGTGCCAGCAGTGCGACAGGGTTGCACACTGAAGCTTTCTTT; CDR3aa: CASSATGLHTEAFF
v_gene: TRBV28; j_gene: TRBJ1-1; d_gene: .; abundance: .; CDR3nt: TGTGCCAGCAGCTCCCAGGGGTATACGACTGAAGCTTTCTTT; CDR3aa: CASSSQGYTTEAFF
v_gene: TRBV2; j_gene: TRBJ1-4; d_gene: .; abundance: .; CDR3nt: TGTGCCAGAGCCGACGGTGAAAAACTGTTTTTT; CDR3aa: CARADGEKLFF
v_gene: TRBV4-1; j_gene: TRBJ1-2; d_gene: .; abundance: .; CDR3nt: TGCGCCAGCAGCCTGACCCCCGGGCGTGACTATGGCTACACCTTC; CDR3aa: CASSLTPGRDYGYTF
v_gene: TRBV5-4; j_gene: TRBJ2-3; d_gene: TRBD2; abundance: .; CDR3nt: TGTGCCAGCAGCGCTAGCGGGGTCACAGATACGCAGTATTTT; CDR3aa: CASSASGVTDTQYF
v_gene: TRBV12-3/TRBV12-4; j_gene: TRBJ1-4; d_gene: .; abundance: few; CDR3nt: TGTGCCAGCAGTTTCGACAGAACTAATGAAAAACTGTTTTTT; CDR3aa: CASSFDRTNEKLFF
v_gene: TRBV6-2/TRBV6-3; j_gene: TRBJ2-3; d_gene: TRBD2; abundance: .; CDR3nt: TGTGCCAGCAGTTACTCCACCCGACTAGCGGGGGAGGGAGATACGCAGTATTTT; CDR3aa: CASSYSTRLAGEGDTQYF
v_gene: TRBV6-5; j_gene: TRBJ1-4; d_gene: TRBD1; abundance: once; CDR3nt: TGTGCCAGCAGTTGGGACAGGTCTAATGAAAAACTGTTTTTT; CDR3aa: CASSWDRSNEKLFF
v_gene: TRBV7-2; j_gene: TRBJ2-1; d_gene: .; abundance: many; CDR3nt: TGTGCCAGCAGCGGACAGTTCAATGAGCAGTTCTTC; CDR3aa: CASSGQFNEQFF
v_gene: TRBV7-2; j_gene: TRBJ2-3; d_gene: .; abundance: many; CDR3nt: TGTGCCAGCAGTCCCCGCGATGATACGCAGTATTTT; CDR3aa: CASSPRDDTQYF
v_gene: TRBV11-3; j_gene: TRBJ2-3; d_gene: .; abundance: few; CDR3nt: TGTGCCAGCAGCTTTGAAGCGACTCCTAGCACAGATACGCAGTATTTT; CDR3aa: CASSFEATPSTDTQYF
v_gene: TRBV20-1; j_gene: TRBJ2-7; d_gene: .; abundance: .; CDR3nt: TGCAGTGCGAGAGTGACCGGGTACGAGCAGTACTTC; CDR3aa: CSARVTGYEQYF
v_gene: TRBV11-2; j_gene: TRBJ1-2; d_gene: TRBD1; abundance: few; CDR3nt: TGTGCCAGCAGCCGGGACAGGGGAACAGGCTACACCTTC; CDR3aa: CASSRDRGTGYTF
v_gene: TRBV19; j_gene: TRBJ2-3; d_gene: TRBD2; abundance: few; CDR3nt: TGTGCCAGTAGTATGGGGGTGCTAGCGGGAGGAAGGTACACAGATACGCAGTATTTT; CDR3aa: CASSMGVLAGGRYTDTQYF
v_gene: TRBV20-1; j_gene: TRBJ1-1; d_gene: .; abundance: .; CDR3nt: TGCAGTGCTAGGCCAGGGGATTTGAACACTGAAGCTTTCTTT; CDR3aa: CSARPGDLNTEAFF
v_gene: TRBV7-2; j_gene: TRBJ1-2; d_gene: TRBD1; abundance: many; CDR3nt: TGTGCCAGCACCCTATACCCTACCGGGACAGGGGGAGGATATGGCTACACCTTC; CDR3aa: CASTLYPTGTGGGYGYTF
v_gene: TRBV19; j_gene: TRBJ2-2; d_gene: .; abundance: .; CDR3nt: TGTGCCAGTAGTATGGGGCTCACGGCGGGACTTAACACCGGGGAGCTGTTTTTT; CDR3aa: CASSMGLTAGLNTGELFF
v_gene: TRBV6-5; j_gene: TRBJ2-7; d_gene: TRBD2; abundance: .; CDR3nt: TGTGCCAGCAGTTTCGTGCTGCCGGGGGGCGAGCAGTACTTC; CDR3aa: CASSFVLPGGEQYF
v_gene: TRBV19; j_gene: TRBJ2-7; d_gene: .; abundance: .; CDR3nt: TGTGCCAGTAGTATAGGTTTGGGTTACGACGAGCAGTACTTC; CDR3aa: CASSIGLGYDEQYF
v_gene: TRBV11-2; j_gene: TRBJ1-1; d_gene: .; abundance: .; CDR3nt: TGTGCCAGCAGCCCTAGGGCGCCACAGTTCATGAACACTGAAGCTTTCTTT; CDR3aa: CASSPRAPQFMNTEAFF
v_gene: TRBV5-6; j_gene: TRBJ2-2; d_gene: .; abundance: once; CDR3nt: TGTGCCAGCAGCTTCCTCCTAGTTAGGACCGGGGAGCTGTTTTTT; CDR3aa: CASSFLLVRTGELFF
v_gene: TRBV30; j_gene: TRBJ2-7; d_gene: TRBD1; abundance: .; CDR3nt: TGTGCCTGGAGTAGGGGTCAGGACCCCGGACAGGACGAGCAGTACTTC; CDR3aa: CAWSRGQDPGQDEQYF
v_gene: TRBV6-2/TRBV6-3; j_gene: TRBJ1-6; d_gene: TRBD1; abundance: .; CDR3nt: TGTGCCAGCAGTTACGGTGGGACAGATAATTCACCCCTCCACTTT; CDR3aa: CASSYGGTDNSPLHF
v_gene: TRBV7-2; j_gene: TRBJ1-1; d_gene: .; abundance: many; CDR3nt: TGTGCCAGCACCTATACCGCGGGGGGGCAAGCTGAAGCTTTCTTT; CDR3aa: CASTYTAGGQAEAFF
v_gene: TRBV18; j_gene: TRBJ1-2; d_gene: .; abundance: many; CDR3nt: TGTGCCAGCTCACCTGAGACCCAAGCTAACTATGGCTACACCTTC; CDR3aa: CASSPETQANYGYTF
v_gene: TRBV7-2; j_gene: TRBJ2-7; d_gene: .; abundance: many; CDR3nt: TGTGCCAGCAGCTTAGCGGGAGTCTACGAGCAGTACTTC; CDR3aa: CASSLAGVYEQYF
v_gene: TRBV7-6; j_gene: TRBJ2-5; d_gene: .; abundance: once; CDR3nt: TGTGCCAGCAGCTCCGATGGGGGGCTGGAGACCCAGTACTTC; CDR3aa: CASSSDGGLETQYF
v_gene: TRBV6-2/TRBV6-3; j_gene: TRBJ1-1; d_gene: .; abundance: .; CDR3nt: TGTGCCAGCAGTTACTCGGAGGTGGTGACTGAAGCTTTCTTT; CDR3aa: CASSYSEVVTEAFF
v_gene: TRBV20-1; j_gene: TRBJ2-5; d_gene: TRBD2; abundance: .; CDR3nt: TGCAGTGTCGGACTAGCGGGAGGCTCGGAGACCCAGTACTTC; CDR3aa: CSVGLAGGSETQYF
v_gene: TRBV7-8; j_gene: TRBJ1-5; d_gene: .; abundance: .; CDR3nt: TGTGCCAGCAGCCGAGAGGCATCGCAGAAGCATTTT; CDR3aa: CASSREASQKHF
v_gene: TRBV7-2; j_gene: TRBJ1-1; d_gene: .; abundance: many; CDR3nt: TGTGCCAGCAGCTCTGGAGGGGGAGGAGCTGAAGCTTTCTTT; CDR3aa: CASSSGGGGAEAFF
v_gene: TRBV20-1; j_gene: TRBJ2-1; d_gene: TRBD2; abundance: .; CDR3nt: TGCAGTGCTAGAGGACTAGCGGGAGACAATGAGCAGTTCTTC; CDR3aa: CSARGLAGDNEQFF
v_gene: TRBV7-9; j_gene: TRBJ2-3; d_gene: .; abundance: .; CDR3nt: TGTGCCAGCAACTTAAACCCCACAGATACGCAGTATTTT; CDR3aa: CASNLNPTDTQYF
v_gene: TRBV11-2; j_gene: TRBJ2-1; d_gene: TRBD2; abundance: few; CDR3nt: TGTGCCAGCAGGAACTTGACTAGCGGGGGGCACAATGAGCAGTTCTTC; CDR3aa: CASRNLTSGGHNEQFF
v_gene: TRBV4-1; j_gene: TRBJ1-5; d_gene: .; abundance: many; CDR3nt: TGCGCCAGCAGCCAAGTTAGTAGCAATCAGCCCCAGCATTTT; CDR3aa: CASSQVSSNQPQHF
v_gene: TRBV6-2/TRBV6-3; j_gene: TRBJ1-5; d_gene: .; abundance: .; CDR3nt: TGTGCCAGCACCCTAGACAAAAATCAGCCCCAGCATTTT; CDR3aa: CASTLDKNQPQHF
v_gene: TRBV11-2; j_gene: TRBJ1-1; d_gene: .; abundance: few; CDR3nt: TGTGCCAGCAGCTTAGGTCGAAGGGCCCGGAACACTGAAGCTTTCTTT; CDR3aa: CASSLGRRARNTEAFF
v_gene: TRBV4-1; j_gene: TRBJ2-2; d_gene: .; abundance: few; CDR3nt: TGCGCCAGCAGCCAGGAGGGCCAAGGGGGCCGGGTCACCGGGGAGCTGTTTTTT; CDR3aa: CASSQEGQGGRVTGELFF
v_gene: TRBV7-4; j_gene: TRBJ1-1; d_gene: .; abundance: .; CDR3nt: TGTGCCAGCAGCTTGGAAGAGTTTGCTGAAGCTTTCTTT; CDR3aa: CASSLEEFAEAFF
v_gene: TRBV19; j_gene: TRBJ1-2; d_gene: .; abundance: few; CDR3nt: TGTGCCAGTAAGGAGGTCAGGGCCGGTTTTTATGGCTACACCTTC; CDR3aa: CASKEVRAGFYGYTF
v_gene: TRBV10-2; j_gene: TRBJ1-1; d_gene: .; abundance: .; CDR3nt: TGCGCCAGCAGGGCTGACAGACCGAACACTGAAGCTTTCTTT; CDR3aa: CASRADRPNTEAFF
v_gene: TRBV30; j_gene: TRBJ1-2; d_gene: .; abundance: few; CDR3nt: TGTGCCTGGGCGTATTCTGGCGTTTACTATGGCTACACCTTC; CDR3aa: CAWAYSGVYYGYTF
v_gene: TRBV7-2; j_gene: TRBJ1-1; d_gene: .; abundance: many; CDR3nt: TGTGCCAGCAGCTTAGATGCCGGGGGCCAGGCTTTCTTT; CDR3aa: CASSLDAGGQAFF
v_gene: TRBV4-1; j_gene: TRBJ2-6; d_gene: TRBD1; abundance: few; CDR3nt: TGCGCCAGCAGCCAGGGACAGGCCCGCTCTGGGGCCAACGTCCTGACTTTC; CDR3aa: CASSQGQARSGANVLTF
v_gene: TRBV3-1; j_gene: TRBJ2-1; d_gene: .; abundance: .; CDR3nt: TGTGCCAGCAGGGCCCAAACAGGGTCGTCCTACAATGAGCAGTTCTTC; CDR3aa: CASRAQTGSSYNEQFF
v_gene: TRBV20-1; j_gene: TRBJ2-5; d_gene: TRBD2; abundance: .; CDR3nt: TGCAGTGCCCCGCGTCTAGCGGACCAAGAGACCCAGTACTTC; CDR3aa: CSAPRLADQETQYF
v_gene: TRBV10-3; j_gene: TRBJ2-7; d_gene: TRBD2; abundance: .; CDR3nt: TGTGCCATCAACCAACTAGCGGGAGCTGGCGAGCAGTACTTC; CDR3aa: CAINQLAGAGEQYF